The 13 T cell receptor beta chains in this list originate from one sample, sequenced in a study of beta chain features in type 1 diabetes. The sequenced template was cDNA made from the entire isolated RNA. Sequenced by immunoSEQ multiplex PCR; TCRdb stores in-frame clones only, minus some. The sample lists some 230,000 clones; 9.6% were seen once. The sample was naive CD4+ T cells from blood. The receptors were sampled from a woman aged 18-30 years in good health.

In nucleotides, the CDR3 is TGTGCCATCTCAGGGGCTGGAAACACCATATATTTT. Residues: CAISGAGNTIYF. This chain links TRBV10-3 with TRBJ1-3; the D gene is possibly TRBD1 (6 bases). The CDR3 runs 12 residues. Germline V gene data show CDR1 as ENHRY and CDR2 as SYGVKD. V was pared by 8 bases and J by 2 bases, with 7 bases between.

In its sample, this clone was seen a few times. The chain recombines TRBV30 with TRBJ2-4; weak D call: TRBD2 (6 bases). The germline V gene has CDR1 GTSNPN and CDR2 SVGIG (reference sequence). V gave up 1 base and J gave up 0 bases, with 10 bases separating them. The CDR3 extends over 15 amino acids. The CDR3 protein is CAWSGSGVAKNIQYF. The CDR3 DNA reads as TGTGCCTGGAGTGGTAGCGGCGTAGCCAAAAACATTCAGTACTTC.

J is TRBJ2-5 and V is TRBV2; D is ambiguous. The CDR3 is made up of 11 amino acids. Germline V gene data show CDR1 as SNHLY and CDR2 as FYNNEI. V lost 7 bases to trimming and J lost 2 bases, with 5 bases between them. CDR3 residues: CASTVQETQYF. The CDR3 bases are TGTGCCAGCACGGTACAAGAGACCCAGTACTTC.

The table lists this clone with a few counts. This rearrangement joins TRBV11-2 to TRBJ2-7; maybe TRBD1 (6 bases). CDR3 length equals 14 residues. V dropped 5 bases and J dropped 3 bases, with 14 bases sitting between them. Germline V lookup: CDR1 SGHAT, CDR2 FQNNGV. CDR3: CASSPGTSGYEQYF. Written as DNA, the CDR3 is TGTGCCAGCAGCCCGGGGACATCCGGCTACGAGCAGTACTTC. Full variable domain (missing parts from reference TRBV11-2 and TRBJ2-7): EAGVAQSPRYKIIEKRQSVAFWCNPISGHATLYWYQQILGQGPKLLIQFQNNGVVDDSQLPKDRFSAERLKGVDSTLKIQPAKLEDSAVYLCASSPGTSGYEQYFGPGTRLTVT.

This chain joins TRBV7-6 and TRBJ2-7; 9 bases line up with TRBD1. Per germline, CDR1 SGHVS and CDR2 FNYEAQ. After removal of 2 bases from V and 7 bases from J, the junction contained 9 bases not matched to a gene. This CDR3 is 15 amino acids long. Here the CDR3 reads CASSLSRTGEREQYF. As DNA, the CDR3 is TGTGCCAGCAGCTTATCCCGGACAGGGGAACGGGAGCAGTACTTC.

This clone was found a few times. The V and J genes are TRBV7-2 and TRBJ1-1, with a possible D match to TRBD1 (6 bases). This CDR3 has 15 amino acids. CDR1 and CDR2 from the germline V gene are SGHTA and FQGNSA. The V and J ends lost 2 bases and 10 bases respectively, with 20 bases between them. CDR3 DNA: TGTGCCAGCAGCTTAATACCGGGGGCGCGCGGGGGAGCTTTCTTT. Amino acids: CASSLIPGARGGAFF.

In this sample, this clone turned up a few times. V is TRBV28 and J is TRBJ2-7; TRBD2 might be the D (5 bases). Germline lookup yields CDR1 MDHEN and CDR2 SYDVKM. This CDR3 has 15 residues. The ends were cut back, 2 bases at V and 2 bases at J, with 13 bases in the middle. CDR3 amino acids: CASSLSADSTYEQYF. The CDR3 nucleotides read TGTGCCAGCAGTTTAAGTGCGGACTCAACCTACGAGCAGTACTTC.

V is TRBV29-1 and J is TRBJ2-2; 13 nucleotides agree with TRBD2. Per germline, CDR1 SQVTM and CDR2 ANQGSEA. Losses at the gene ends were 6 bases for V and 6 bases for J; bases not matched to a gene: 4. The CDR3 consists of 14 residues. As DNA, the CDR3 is TGCAGCGTGGGGACTAGCGGGGAAGCCGGGGAGCTGTTTTTT. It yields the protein CSVGTSGEAGELFF.

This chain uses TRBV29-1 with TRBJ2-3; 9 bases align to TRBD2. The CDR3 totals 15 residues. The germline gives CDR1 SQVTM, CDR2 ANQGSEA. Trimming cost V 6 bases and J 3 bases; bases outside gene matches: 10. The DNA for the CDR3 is TGCAGCGTACAAGGACTAGCGCGTACGACAGATACGCAGTATTTT. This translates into CSVQGLARTTDTQYF.

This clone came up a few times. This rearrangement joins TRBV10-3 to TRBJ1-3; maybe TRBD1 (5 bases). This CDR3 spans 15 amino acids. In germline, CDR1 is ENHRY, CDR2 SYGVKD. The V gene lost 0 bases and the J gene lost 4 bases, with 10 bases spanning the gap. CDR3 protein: CAISESGVDGNTIYF. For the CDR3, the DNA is TGTGCCATCAGTGAGTCAGGGGTTGACGGAAACACCATATATTTT.

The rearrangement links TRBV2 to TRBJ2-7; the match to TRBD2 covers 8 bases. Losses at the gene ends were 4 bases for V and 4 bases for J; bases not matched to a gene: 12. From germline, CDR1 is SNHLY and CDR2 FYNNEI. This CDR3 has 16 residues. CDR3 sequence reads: CASSGGGGTPDYEQYF. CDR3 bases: TGTGCCAGCAGTGGAGGCGGGGGGACTCCCGATTACGAGCAGTACTTC. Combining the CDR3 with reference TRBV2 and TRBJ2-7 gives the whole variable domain EPEVTQTPSHQVTQMGQEVILRCVPISNHLYFYWYRQILGQKVEFLVSFYNNEISEKSEIFDDQFSVERPDGSNFTLKIRSTKLEDSAMYFCASSGGGGTPDYEQYFGPGTRLTVT.

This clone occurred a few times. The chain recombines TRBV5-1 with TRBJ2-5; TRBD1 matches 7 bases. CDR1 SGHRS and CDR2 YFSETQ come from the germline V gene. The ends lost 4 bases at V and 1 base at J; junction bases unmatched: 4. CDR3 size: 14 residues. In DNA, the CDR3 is TGCGCCAGCAGCACGGGACAGCCCCAAGAGACCCAGTACTTC. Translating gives CASSTGQPQETQYF. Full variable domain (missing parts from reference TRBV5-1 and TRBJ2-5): KAGVTQTPRYLIKTRGQQVTLSCSPISGHRSVSWYQQTPGQGLQFLFEYFSETQRNKGNFPGRFSGRQFSNSRSEMNVSTLELGDSALYLCASSTGQPQETQYFGPGTRLLVL.

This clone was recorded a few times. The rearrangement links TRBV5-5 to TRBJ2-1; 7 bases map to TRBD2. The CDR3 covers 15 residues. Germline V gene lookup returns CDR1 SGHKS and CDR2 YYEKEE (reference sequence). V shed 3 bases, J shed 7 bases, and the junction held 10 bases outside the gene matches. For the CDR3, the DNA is TGTGCCAGCAGCTCCCCCGCGGGAGTCGGGAATGAGCAGTTCTTC. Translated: CASSSPAGVGNEQFF.